This T cell receptor (beta chain) was captured by sequencing in a study of STAT5B mutations in CD4+ large granular lymphocyte leukemia. The CDR3 covers 15 residues. The germline CDR1 and CDR2 sequences are SNHLY and FYNNEI. The germline V and J ends were trimmed by 6 bases and 2 bases, with 14 bases remaining between them. Data came from immunoSEQ multiplex PCR; TCRdb stores just in-frame clones and leaves some out. The repertoire holds 30,000 to 40,000 clones, with about four fifths as singletons. The sequencing input was CD4+ T cells from blood buffy coats. The V gene is TRBV2, the J gene TRBJ1-5; weak D call: TRBD1 (5 bases). This TCR was sampled from a human donor in good health. CDR3 in amino acids: CASRWGRVGNQPQHF. For the CDR3, the DNA is TGTGCCAGCAGGTGGGGACGGGTTGGCAATCAGCCCCAGCATTTT.